Shown below are 29 T cell receptor beta chains from a single sample sequenced in a study of T cells expressing NK-cell markers. Following a re-call of the 5' RACE reads, TCRdb has one entry per CDR3 protein and lacks DNA. The sample spans about 260,000 distinct CDR3 sequences; the ten largest clones claim more than 3.5%. Sequenced sample: blood T cells: a sorted CD56 or NKG2C T cell subset, CD4+ or CD8+ T cells, or bulk PBMC T cells (not recorded which). The receptors shown here come from a woman aged 18-70 years in good health.

The chain employs TRBV28 and TRBJ2-7; TCRdb picks TRBD1, but there is no DNA to check that call. CDR3 size: 14 residues. Germline V gene lookup returns CDR1 MDHEN and CDR2 SYDVKM. The CDR3 sequence: CASSYSPGDNEQYF.

This rearrangement joins TRBV14 to TRBJ2-5. CDR3 size: 17 residues. Germline V gene data show CDR1 as SGHDN and CDR2 as FVKESK. The CDR3 sequence is CASSQDLGTSTQETQYF.

V is TRBV29-1 and J is TRBJ2-3; the D call from TCRdb, TRBD2, cannot be confirmed without DNA. Germline V CDR1 and CDR2: SQVTM, ANQGSEA. The CDR3 has 17 amino acids. The CDR3 loop reads CSVEGRLAGGPTDTQYF.

This chain links TRBV25-1 with TRBJ2-3. The CDR3 has 18 amino acids. Germline V gene lookup returns CDR1 MGHDK and CDR2 SYGVNS. The CDR3 sequence: CASSELNYGSSSTDTQYF.

This chain connects TRBV4-3 to TRBJ2-1; TCRdb outputs TRBD2, but without DNA this stays unchecked. This CDR3 spans 16 amino acids. Per the germline V gene, CDR1 is LGHNA and CDR2 is YSLEER. CDR3 sequence: CASSQGATSGRNEQFF.

This chain connects TRBV15 to TRBJ2-1. The length of the CDR3 is 14 residues. Germline V lookup: CDR1 LNHNV, CDR2 YYDKDF (reference sequence). CDR3: CATSRVSEVNEQFF.

The chain combines TRBV18 with TRBJ2-4. The CDR3 has 15 amino acids. Germline CDR1 reads KGHSH; CDR2 reads LQKENI. CDR3 sequence reads: CASSPPGRMKGIQYF.

This chain connects TRBV6-2 or TRBV6-3 to TRBJ2-1; TCRdb calls TRBD2, which cannot be checked without DNA. CDR3 length: 15 residues. Germline lookup yields CDR1 MNHEY and CDR2 SVGEGT. CDR3 sequence: CAARGGSGSIGEQFF.

V usage is TRBV6-6 and J usage is TRBJ1-1. The CDR3 spans 11 residues. Germline V lookup: CDR1 MNHNY, CDR2 SVGAGI (reference sequence). The CDR3 loop reads CASYLNTEAFF.

The chain carries TRBV2 and TRBJ2-7; TCRdb returns TRBD2, unconfirmable since there is no DNA. Germline CDR1 and CDR2: SNHLY and FYNNEI. This CDR3 region has 17 residues. The CDR3 loop reads CASRGLAGGDPNYEQYF.

This sequence joins TRBV12-3 or TRBV12-4 and TRBJ1-5. This CDR3 spans 12 amino acids. CDR3 residues: CASSSPPQPQHF.

This chain connects TRBV6-2 or TRBV6-3 to TRBJ2-1; the TRBD2 assignment by TCRdb is unverifiable without DNA. This CDR3 has 14 amino acids. Per the germline V gene, CDR1 is MNHEY and CDR2 is SVGEGT. The CDR3 loop is CASTSAGPNNEQFF.

V usage is TRBV13 and J usage is TRBJ2-3; with no DNA, the TCRdb D assignment of TRBD2 cannot be verified. CDR3 length: 18 residues. Germline V gives CDR1 PRHDT, CDR2 FYEKMQ (reference sequence). The CDR3 sequence: CASSSRHVAGGSTDTQYF. The variable domain in full, with the rest retrieved from reference TRBV13 and TRBJ2-3, is AAGVIQSPRHLIKEKRETATLKCYPIPRHDTVYWYQQGPGQDPQFLISFYEKMQSDKGSIPDRFSAQQFSDYHSELNMSSLELGDSALYFCASSSRHVAGGSTDTQYFGPGTRLTVL.

This CDR3 is CASSLNSGENTDTQYF. V and J are TRBV5-1 and TRBJ2-3; TCRdb reports TRBD2, a call that lacks DNA to check it against. In germline, CDR1 is SGHRS, CDR2 YFSETQ. The CDR3 sequence is 16 residues long.

This chain links TRBV3-1 with TRBJ2-7; TCRdb's D gene call, TRBD2, goes unchecked for lack of DNA. This CDR3 spans 15 amino acids. The germline V gene has CDR1 LGHDT and CDR2 YNNKEL (reference sequence). The CDR3 sequence: CASSQASGGPYEQYF.

The chain has TRBV20-1 and TRBJ1-5; the TRBD1 assignment by TCRdb is unverifiable without DNA. The germline V gene encodes CDR1 DFQATT and CDR2 SNEGSKA (reference sequence). The CDR3 runs 14 residues. CDR3 in amino acids: CSARTGSSNQPQHF.

The V and J genes are TRBV19 and TRBJ2-1; as DNA is missing, the TRBD1 call by TCRdb cannot be tested. Germline loops: CDR1 LNHDA, CDR2 SQIVND (reference sequence). The CDR3 runs 16 residues. CDR3 region: CASSPNNGGQRNEQFF.

The gene calls are TRBV30 and TRBJ1-5. Germline CDR1 reads GTSNPN; CDR2 reads SVGIG (reference sequence). The CDR3 is 15 residues long. The CDR3 reads CAWSAEGIPNQPQHF.

This chain uses TRBV5-4 with TRBJ2-4. Germline lookup yields CDR1 SGHNT and CDR2 YYREEE (reference sequence). The CDR3 consists of 15 residues. Here the CDR3 reads CASSEDDLAKNIQYF.

The chain employs TRBV15 and TRBJ2-3; TCRdb reports TRBD2, a call that lacks DNA to check it against. The CDR3 length is 16 residues. Germline V gene data show CDR1 as LNHNV and CDR2 as YYDKDF (reference sequence). Here the CDR3 reads CATSRDRGGGVDTQYF.

This rearrangement joins TRBV7-2 to TRBJ2-7; TCRdb lists TRBD1, though no DNA is available to test this call. The CDR3 length is 14 residues. The germline CDR1 and CDR2 sequences are SGHTA and FQGNSA. The CDR3: CASSPGQLRGEQYF.

The chain combines TRBV20-1 with TRBJ1-5; with no DNA, the TCRdb D assignment of TRBD1 cannot be verified. This CDR3 is built from 16 residues. The germline V gene has CDR1 DFQATT and CDR2 SNEGSKA (reference sequence). CDR3 region: CSARDVWVQVNQPQHF.

V gene TRBV12-3 or TRBV12-4 combines with J gene TRBJ1-3. The CDR3 length is 15 residues. CDR3 loop: CASSLRVSSGNTIYF.

V usage is TRBV20-1 and J usage is TRBJ2-5; TCRdb outputs TRBD2, but without DNA this stays unchecked. The CDR3 has 16 residues. Germline V gene sequence: CDR1 DFQATT, CDR2 SNEGSKA (reference sequence). The CDR3: CSARVLQRERRETQYF.

The V gene is TRBV18, the J gene TRBJ1-5; there is no DNA to check the TCRdb D call of TRBD1. The CDR3 runs 15 residues. Germline CDR1 KGHSH, CDR2 LQKENI. The CDR3 loop is CASSPRAGESQPQHF.

J is TRBJ1-1 and V is TRBV7-3. The CDR3 spans 14 residues. Per the germline V gene, CDR1 is SGHTA and CDR2 is FQGTGA. CDR3 residues: CASSLTGSHPEAFF.

CDR3 residues: CSASAGLAMNEQFF. J is TRBJ2-1 and V is TRBV20-1; TCRdb returns TRBD2, unconfirmable since there is no DNA. The CDR3 loop spans 14 amino acids. CDR1 is DFQATT and CDR2 is SNEGSKA in the germline V gene (reference sequence).

This chain uses TRBV9 with TRBJ2-7; TCRdb's D gene call, TRBD1, goes unchecked for lack of DNA. This CDR3 spans 14 amino acids. Per germline, CDR1 SGDLS and CDR2 YYNGEE. The CDR3 sequence is CASSPGGADYEQYF.

The chain couples TRBV12-3 or TRBV12-4 to TRBJ2-7; TCRdb names TRBD1, which stays unverified in the absence of DNA. The CDR3 is 14 amino acids. CDR3 sequence: CASSRTTGAGEQYF.